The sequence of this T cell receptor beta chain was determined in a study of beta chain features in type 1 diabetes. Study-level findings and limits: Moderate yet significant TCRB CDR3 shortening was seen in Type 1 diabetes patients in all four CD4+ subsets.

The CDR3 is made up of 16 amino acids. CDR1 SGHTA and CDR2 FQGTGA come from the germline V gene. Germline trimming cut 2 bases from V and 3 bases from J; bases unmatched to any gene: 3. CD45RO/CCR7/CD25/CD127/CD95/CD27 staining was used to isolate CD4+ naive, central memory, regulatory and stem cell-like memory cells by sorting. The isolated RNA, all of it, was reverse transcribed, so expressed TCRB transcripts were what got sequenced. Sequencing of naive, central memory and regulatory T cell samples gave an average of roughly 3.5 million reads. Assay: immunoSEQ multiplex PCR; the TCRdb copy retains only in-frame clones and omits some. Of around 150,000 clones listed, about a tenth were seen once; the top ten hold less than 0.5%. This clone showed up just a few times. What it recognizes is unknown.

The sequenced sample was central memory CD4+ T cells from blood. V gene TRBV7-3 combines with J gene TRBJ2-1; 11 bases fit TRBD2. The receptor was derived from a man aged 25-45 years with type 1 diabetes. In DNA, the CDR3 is TGTGCCAGCAGCTTACGGACTAGCGGGCTCTACAATGAGCAGTTCTTC. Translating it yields CASSLRTSGLYNEQFF. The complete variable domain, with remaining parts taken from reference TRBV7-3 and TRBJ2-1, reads GAGVSQTPSNKVTEKGKYVELRCDPISGHTALYWYRQSLGQGPEFLIYFQGTGAADDSGLPNDRFFAVRPEGSVSTLKIQRTERGDSAVYLCASSLRTSGLYNEQFFGPGTRLTVL.